This T cell receptor (beta chain) was identified during a study of shared clonotypes between healthy human individuals. Study-wide background: Donor ages ranged 18 to 49 years: a couple of women, a few men.

Genomic DNA of each subset was evenly split across several immunoSEQ plates. TCRdb's table, derived via immunoSEQ multiplex PCR, lists solely in-frame clones and lacks some. Counted here are just over 2,000,000 clones, about 95% occurring once; the ten biggest clones make up roughly 1%. The germline V and J ends were trimmed by 5 bases and 0 bases, with 14 bases remaining between them. In germline, CDR1 is SEHNR, CDR2 FQNEAQ (reference sequence). This CDR3 comprises 15 residues. Study-wide findings and caveats: In a handful of donors, around 5% of naive CD4 clonotypes appeared in common.

Turning to this clone: Its antigen is unidentified.

CD45RO-negative, CCR7-positively selected cells formed the naive CD8 fraction, excluding terminally differentiated effector memory CD45RA+ cells. This rearrangement joins TRBV7-9 to TRBJ2-7; D is undetermined. Input material: naive CD8+ T cells sorted from blood. This TCR was sampled from a man in his late teens or twenties in good health. Written as DNA, the CDR3 is TGTGCCAGCAGCACAAGAACGCCCAGCTCCTACGAGCAGTACTTC. This codes for CASSTRTPSSYEQYF.